A single sample gave rise to the 14 T cell receptor beta chains below, sequenced in a study of long-term antiretroviral therapy in people with HIV (dated by TCRdb to 2022 to 2024). The immunoSEQ hsTCRB v3.0 assay was used at survey level resolution for TRB variable region sequencing. TCRdb provides this immuneACCESS table in a form limited to in-frame rearrangements. Some clones are lacking; in checked studies, under half of them reflect an unresolved V gene, and why the rest are absent is not known. The sample contains about 20,000 clones, roughly 80% of them found a single time. The top ten clonotypes cover roughly 18% of the sample. Sequenced material: unsorted PBMCs, taken 0.6 years after starting antiretroviral therapy. The receptors come from a young woman with HIV.

V usage is TRBV6-6 and J usage is TRBJ1-4; 7 bases align to TRBD1. J gave up 6 bases and V 10 bases, and 14 bases lay outside the gene matches. The CDR3 runs 15 residues. Per the germline V gene, CDR1 is MNHNY and CDR2 is SVGAGI (reference sequence). The chain's CDR3 is CAIHARQGKDEKLFF. The DNA of the CDR3 is TGTGCCATCCACGCAAGACAGGGAAAGGATGAAAAACTGTTTTTT.

The chain carries TRBV6-5 and TRBJ2-3; D is possibly TRBD2 (5 bases). Trimming removed 5 bases at V and 5 bases at J, with 11 bases between. Per germline, CDR1 MNHEY and CDR2 SVGAGI. CDR3 length: 13 residues. Here the CDR3 DNA reads TGTGCCAGCAGTCCCCTGAGCGGAGATACGCAGTATTTT. Its protein is CASSPLSGDTQYF.

This chain connects TRBV9 to TRBJ2-1; D is possibly TRBD2 (6 bases). The V end lost 7 bases, the J end lost 9 bases, and 20 bases lay between the germline ends. Germline V gene lookup returns CDR1 SGDLS and CDR2 YYNGEE. This CDR3 region has 14 residues. CDR3 nucleotides: TGTGCCAGCGGCGGGGAGGCTACATACCGTGAGCAGTTCTTC. Residues: CASGGEATYREQFF.

The rearrangement links TRBV7-9 to TRBJ1-3, with 7 nucleotides matching TRBD1. The CDR3 runs to 19 residues. Germline CDR1 and CDR2: SEHNR and FQNEAQ (reference sequence). The V and J ends lost 0 bases and 1 base, in that order; junction bases with no gene match: 12. The CDR3 DNA follows: TGTGCCAGCAGCTTAGCTGCCGGGACAGAGAAGGGATCTGGAAACACCATATATTTT. Its protein is CASSLAAGTEKGSGNTIYF.

The gene calls are TRBV11-3 and TRBJ2-3, with 7 bases aligning to TRBD1. From germline, CDR1 is SGHNT and CDR2 YENEEA. This CDR3 spans 13 amino acids. V dropped 4 bases and J dropped 5; count of bases not matched to a gene: 3. CDR3 DNA: TGTGCCAGCAGCTCGAACAGGGGAGATACGCAGTATTTT. Translation gives CASSSNRGDTQYF.

This clone was counted only a few times. The rearrangement links TRBV9 to TRBJ1-5; tentatively, D is TRBD1 (6 bases). The CDR3 totals 13 residues. V was pared by 0 bases and J by 9 bases, with 10 bases between. Germline V gene sequence: CDR1 SGDLS, CDR2 YYNGEE. CDR3 amino acids: CASSVDREGPQHF. CDR3 DNA: TGTGCCAGCAGCGTAGACAGGGAAGGGCCCCAGCATTTT.

The chain recombines TRBV9 with TRBJ1-1; D is unresolved. There are 12 residues in the CDR3. Trimming removed 0 bases from V and 6 bases from J, with 6 bases in between. Germline assignment: CDR1 SGDLS and CDR2 YYNGEE. CDR3 residues: CASSVEGAEAFF. For the CDR3, the DNA is TGTGCCAGCAGCGTAGAGGGCGCTGAAGCTTTCTTT.

The chain uses TRBV7-2 and TRBJ2-1, with D possibly TRBD2 on 7 matching bases. Trimming removed 1 base from V and 8 bases from J, with 12 bases in between. Germline V gene lookup returns CDR1 SGHTA and CDR2 FQGNSA. The CDR3 runs 14 residues. CDR3 amino acids: CASSLGRGGHEQFF. CDR3 coding DNA: TGTGCCAGCAGCTTAGGGAGGGGGGGCCATGAGCAGTTCTTC.

The chain couples TRBV4-3 to TRBJ1-1; D is uncertain. The CDR3 contains 16 residues. Trimming stripped 6 bases from V and 2 bases from J, with 19 bases between. Looked up from germline, CDR1 is LGHNA and CDR2 is YSLEER. The CDR3 protein is CASRDLPYGRNTEAFF. The CDR3 DNA sequence: TGCGCCAGCAGAGACCTCCCTTATGGGCGCAACACTGAAGCTTTCTTT.

The V gene is TRBV11-2, the J gene TRBJ1-5; TRBD1 matches 9 bases. V was clipped by 5 bases and J by 5 bases; unmatched bases: 1. This CDR3 is 13 amino acids long. CDR1 is SGHAT, CDR2 FQNNGV, per germline. The CDR3 loop is CASSRDRDQPQHF. As DNA, the CDR3 is TGTGCCAGCAGCCGGGACAGGGATCAGCCCCAGCATTTT.

This chain joins TRBV7-2 and TRBJ2-7; 9 nucleotides match TRBD2. This CDR3 comprises 16 residues. Germline V gene sequence: CDR1 SGHTA, CDR2 FQGNSA. After removal of 6 bases from V and 7 bases from J, the junction contained 16 bases not matched to a gene. CDR3 sequence (DNA): TGTGCCAGCAGTTTCCAGGGCGGGGGGGCCGCGGAGGAGCAGTACTTC. Residues: CASSFQGGGAAEEQYF.

The chain combines TRBV11-3 with TRBJ2-1; 7 positions agree with TRBD1. Germline-derived CDR1 and CDR2 are SGHNT and YENEEA. This CDR3 comprises 12 residues. The V and J ends lost 6 bases and 10 bases, in that order; junction bases with no gene match: 6. This chain's CDR3 is CASRAPGQEQFF. The CDR3 DNA is TGTGCCAGCAGAGCACCGGGACAGGAGCAGTTCTTC.

This rearrangement joins TRBV5-1 to TRBJ1-1; 9 nucleotides align to TRBD1. V was clipped by 3 bases and J by 1 base; unmatched bases: 4. Germline V gives CDR1 SGHRS, CDR2 YFSETQ. The CDR3 totals 15 residues. Here the CDR3 DNA reads TGCGCCAGCAGCTCCAGGACAGGGGCGAACACTGAAGCTTTCTTT. It is translated as CASSSRTGANTEAFF.

The CDR3 reads CASSRGTGPYEQYF. In DNA, the CDR3 is TGTGCCAGCAGCCGTGGGACAGGGCCCTACGAGCAGTACTTC. The V and J genes are TRBV7-2 and TRBJ2-7; 9 bases are shared with TRBD1. The V and J ends lost 5 bases and 2 bases, in that order; junction bases with no gene match: 4. There are 14 residues in the CDR3. Germline CDR1 SGHTA, CDR2 FQGNSA.